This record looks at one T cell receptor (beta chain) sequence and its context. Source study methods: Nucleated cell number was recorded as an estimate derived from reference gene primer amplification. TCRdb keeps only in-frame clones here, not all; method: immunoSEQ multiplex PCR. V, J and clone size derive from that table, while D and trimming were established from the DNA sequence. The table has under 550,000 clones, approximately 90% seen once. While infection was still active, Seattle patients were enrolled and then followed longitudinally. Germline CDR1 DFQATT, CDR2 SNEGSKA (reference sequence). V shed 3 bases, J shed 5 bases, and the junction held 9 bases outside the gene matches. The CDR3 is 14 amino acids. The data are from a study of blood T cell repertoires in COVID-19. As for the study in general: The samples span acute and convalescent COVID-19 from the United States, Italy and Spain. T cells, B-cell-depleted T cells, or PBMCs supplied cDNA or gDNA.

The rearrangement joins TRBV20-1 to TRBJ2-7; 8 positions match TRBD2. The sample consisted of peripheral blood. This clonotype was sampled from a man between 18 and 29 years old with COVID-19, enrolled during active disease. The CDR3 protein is CSASLDGRAHEQYF. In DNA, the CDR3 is TGCAGTGCTAGTCTGGACGGGAGGGCCCACGAGCAGTACTTC.